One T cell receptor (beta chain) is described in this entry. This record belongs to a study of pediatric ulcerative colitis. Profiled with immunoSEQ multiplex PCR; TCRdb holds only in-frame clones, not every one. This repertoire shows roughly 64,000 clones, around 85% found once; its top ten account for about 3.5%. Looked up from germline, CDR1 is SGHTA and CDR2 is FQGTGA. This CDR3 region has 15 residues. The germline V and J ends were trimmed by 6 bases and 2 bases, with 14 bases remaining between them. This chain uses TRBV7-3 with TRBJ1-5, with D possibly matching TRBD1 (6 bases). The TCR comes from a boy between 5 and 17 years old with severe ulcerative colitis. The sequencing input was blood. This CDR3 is CASSFRRTGNQPQHF. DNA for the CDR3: TGTGCCAGCAGTTTTCGTCGGACAGGCAATCAGCCCCAGCATTTT. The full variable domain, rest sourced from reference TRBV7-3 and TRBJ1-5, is GAGVSQTPSNKVTEKGKYVELRCDPISGHTALYWYRQSLGQGPEFLIYFQGTGAADDSGLPNDRFFAVRPEGSVSTLKIQRTERGDSAVYLCASSFRRTGNQPQHFGDGTRLSIL.